The present TCR beta chain was sequenced within a study of cytomegalovirus exposure and HLA in healthy donors. Study findings and constraints: There were some public TCRs occurring in many donors, but most TCR sequences were rare.

About this clone: The antigen is undetermined.

This PCR relied on a set of 60 Vbeta primers and 13 Jbeta primers. TCRdb's table, derived via immunoSEQ multiplex PCR, lists solely in-frame clones and lacks some. The sample carries 100,000 or so clones, around 80% recorded once. Germline CDR1 is WNHNN and CDR2 is SYGVQD (reference sequence). This CDR3 is built from 13 residues. V was pared by 2 bases and J by 5 bases, with 9 bases between. Donors consisted of healthy bone marrow donors. This chain uses TRBV10-1 with TRBJ1-1; D remains ambiguous. This receptor was taken from a man younger than 35 in good health and CMV-seronegative. Specimen: PBMCs. CDR3 sequence reads: CASSEDRGTEAFF. The CDR3 DNA sequence: TGCGCCAGCAGTGAGGACCGGGGAACTGAAGCTTTCTTT.